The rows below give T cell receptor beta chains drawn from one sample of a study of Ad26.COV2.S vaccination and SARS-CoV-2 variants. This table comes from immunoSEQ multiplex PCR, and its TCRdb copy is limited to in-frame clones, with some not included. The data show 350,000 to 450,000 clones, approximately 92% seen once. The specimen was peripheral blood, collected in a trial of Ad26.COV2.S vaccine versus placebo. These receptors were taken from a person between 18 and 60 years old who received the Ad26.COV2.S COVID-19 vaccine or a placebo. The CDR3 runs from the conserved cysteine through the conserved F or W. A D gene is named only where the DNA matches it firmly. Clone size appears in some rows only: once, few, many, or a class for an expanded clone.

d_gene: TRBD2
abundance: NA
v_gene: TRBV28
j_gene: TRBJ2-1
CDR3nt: TGTGCCAGCAGTTCCTATCCTGGTGGCGGGGGGGGATCCTACAATGAGCAGTTCTTC
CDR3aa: CASSSYPGGGGGSYNEQFF

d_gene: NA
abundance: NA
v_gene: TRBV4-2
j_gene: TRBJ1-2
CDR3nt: TGTGCCAGCAGCAGTCAAACTAGGGGGTTCTATGGCTACACCTTC
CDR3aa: CASSSQTRGFYGYTF

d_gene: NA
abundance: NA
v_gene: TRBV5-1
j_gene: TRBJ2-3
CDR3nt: TGCGCCAGCAGCCTTTCCCAGGGTAGGACAGATACGCAGTATTTT
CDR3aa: CASSLSQGRTDTQYF

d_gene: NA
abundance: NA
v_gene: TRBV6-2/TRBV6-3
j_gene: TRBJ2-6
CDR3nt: TGTGCCAGCAGTTACTCAGCCCGGGGGGCCCCTGGGGCCAACGTCCTGACTTTC
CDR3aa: CASSYSARGAPGANVLTF

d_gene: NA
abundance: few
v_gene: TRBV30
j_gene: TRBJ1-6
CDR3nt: TGTGCCTGGAGTCGGACAGCTAATTCACCCCTCCACTTT
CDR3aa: CAWSRTANSPLHF

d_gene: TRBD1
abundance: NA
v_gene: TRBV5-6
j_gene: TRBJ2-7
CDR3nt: TGTGCCAGCAGCTCCTGGACCGGGACAGCCTACTACGAGCAGTACTTC
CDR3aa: CASSSWTGTAYYEQYF

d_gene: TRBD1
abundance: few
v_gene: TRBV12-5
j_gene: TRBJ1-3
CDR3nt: TGTGCTAGTGGTTTGCTCGCCGGACAGGGCGCTGGAAACACCATATATTTT
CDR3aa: CASGLLAGQGAGNTIYF

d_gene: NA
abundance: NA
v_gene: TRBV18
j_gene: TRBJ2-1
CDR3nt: TGTGCCAGCTCACCGAGTTTGAACGACAATGAGCAGTTCTTC
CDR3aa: CASSPSLNDNEQFF

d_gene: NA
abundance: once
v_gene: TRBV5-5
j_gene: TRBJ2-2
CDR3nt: TGTGCCAGCAGCTTGGTTGTTTCCGGGGAGCTGTTTTTT
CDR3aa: CASSLVVSGELFF

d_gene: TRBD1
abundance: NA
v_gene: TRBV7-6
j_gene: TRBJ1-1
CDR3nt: TGTGCCAGCAGCTTAGGGACAGGTGAAGCTTTCTTT
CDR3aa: CASSLGTGEAFF

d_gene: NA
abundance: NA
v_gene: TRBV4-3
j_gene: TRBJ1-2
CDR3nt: TGCGCCAGCAGCCGAGACCCGCTGGGCAGGGGATATGGCTACACCTTC
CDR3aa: CASSRDPLGRGYGYTF

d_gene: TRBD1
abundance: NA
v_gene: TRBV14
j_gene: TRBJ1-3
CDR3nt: TGTGCCAGCAGCCAAGCCAGGGGGCGCGGAAACACCATATATTTT
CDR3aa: CASSQARGRGNTIYF

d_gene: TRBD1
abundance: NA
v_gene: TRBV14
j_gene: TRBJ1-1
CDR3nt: TGTGCCAGCAGCCAAATGGGACAGATGAACACTGAAGCTTTCTTT
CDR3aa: CASSQMGQMNTEAFF

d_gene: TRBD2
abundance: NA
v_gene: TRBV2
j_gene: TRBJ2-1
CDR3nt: TGTGCCAGCAGACTAGCGGGGCCCGCCAATGAGCAGTTCTTC
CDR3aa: CASRLAGPANEQFF

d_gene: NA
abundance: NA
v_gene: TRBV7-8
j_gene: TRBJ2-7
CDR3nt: TGTGCCAGCAGCTTACGGGACAACGGCTACGAGCAGTACTTC
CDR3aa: CASSLRDNGYEQYF

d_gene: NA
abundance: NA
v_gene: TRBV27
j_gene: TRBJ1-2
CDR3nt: TGTGCCAGCAGTTTATCAATGGGGGGCGATGGCTACACCTTC
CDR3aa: CASSLSMGGDGYTF

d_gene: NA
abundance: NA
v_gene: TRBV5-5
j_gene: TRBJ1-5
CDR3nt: TGTGCCAGCAGCCCGGACAGAGGCGTTCAGCCCCAGCATTTT
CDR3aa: CASSPDRGVQPQHF

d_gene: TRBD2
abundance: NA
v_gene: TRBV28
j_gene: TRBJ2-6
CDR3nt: TGTGCCAGCAGGTCCGGGGGGACTTTTGGGGCCAACGTCCTGACTTTC
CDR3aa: CASRSGGTFGANVLTF

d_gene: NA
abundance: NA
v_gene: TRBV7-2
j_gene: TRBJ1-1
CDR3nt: TGTGCCAGCAGCTTAGTAAGCGGGGCCTACACTGAAGCTTTCTTT
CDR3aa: CASSLVSGAYTEAFF

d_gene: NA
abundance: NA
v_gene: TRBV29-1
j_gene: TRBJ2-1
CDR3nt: TGCAGCGCCAAGGGTGGGGGCAATGAGCAGTTCTTC
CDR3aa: CSAKGGGNEQFF

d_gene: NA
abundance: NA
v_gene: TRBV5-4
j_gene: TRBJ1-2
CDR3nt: TGTGCCAGCAGCTTGGCCGTCACCTATGGCTACACCTTC
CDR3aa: CASSLAVTYGYTF

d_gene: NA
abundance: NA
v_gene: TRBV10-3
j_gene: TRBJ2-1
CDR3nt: TGTGCCATCAGTGATGATACGGGACTGCCAGCCTACAATGAGCAGTTCTTC
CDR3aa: CAISDDTGLPAYNEQFF

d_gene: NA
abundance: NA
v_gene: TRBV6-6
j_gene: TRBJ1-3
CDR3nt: TGTGCCAGCAGTTACTCCGGGATCTCTGGAAACACCATATATTTT
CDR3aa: CASSYSGISGNTIYF

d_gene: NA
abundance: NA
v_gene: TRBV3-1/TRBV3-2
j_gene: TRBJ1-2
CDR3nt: TGTGCCAGCAGCCAAAATTCTAACTATGGCTACACCTTC
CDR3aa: CASSQNSNYGYTF

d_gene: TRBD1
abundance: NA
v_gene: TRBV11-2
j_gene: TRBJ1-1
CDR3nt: TGTGCCAGCAGCTTATGGCCAGGGGGCAACACTGAAGCTTTCTTT
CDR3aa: CASSLWPGGNTEAFF

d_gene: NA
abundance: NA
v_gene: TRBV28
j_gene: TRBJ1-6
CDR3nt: TGTGCCAGCACCCAAGCCGGTACAGCATATAATTCACCCCTCCACTTT
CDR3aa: CASTQAGTAYNSPLHF

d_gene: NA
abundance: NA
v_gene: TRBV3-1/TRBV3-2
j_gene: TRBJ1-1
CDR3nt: TGTGCCAGCAGCCAAGGGACACCCACTGAAGCTTTCTTT
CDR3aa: CASSQGTPTEAFF

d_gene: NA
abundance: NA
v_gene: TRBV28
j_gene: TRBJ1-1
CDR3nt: TGTGCCAGCAGTCTACGTAGTACTGAAGCTTTCTTT
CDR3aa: CASSLRSTEAFF

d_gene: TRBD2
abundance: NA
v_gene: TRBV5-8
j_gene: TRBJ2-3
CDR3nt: TGTGCCAGCAGCTTCGGATCGGGGGGGATCACAGATACGCAGTATTTT
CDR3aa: CASSFGSGGITDTQYF

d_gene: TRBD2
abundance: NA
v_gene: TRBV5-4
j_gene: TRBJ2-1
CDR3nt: TGTGCCAGCAGCTTCCTAGCGGGGGGTTTCAATGAGCAGTTCTTC
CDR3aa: CASSFLAGGFNEQFF

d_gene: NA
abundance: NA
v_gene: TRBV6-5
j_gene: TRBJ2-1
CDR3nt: TGTGCCAGCTCCGACAGCGCAAGCTCCTACAATGAGCAGTTCTTC
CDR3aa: CASSDSASSYNEQFF

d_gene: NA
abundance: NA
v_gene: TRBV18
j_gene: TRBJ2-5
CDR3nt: TGTGCCAGCTCACCACTGAGGAGTACGGAGACCCAGTACTTC
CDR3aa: CASSPLRSTETQYF

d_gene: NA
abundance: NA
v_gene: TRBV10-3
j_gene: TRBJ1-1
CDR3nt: TGTGCCATCAGTCTGTTCAGTACCACGTCGAACACTGAAGCTTTCTTT
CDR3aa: CAISLFSTTSNTEAFF

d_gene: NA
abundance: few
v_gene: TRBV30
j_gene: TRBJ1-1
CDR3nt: TGTGCCTGGAATCTCCTCGCTACAGGTATCACTGAAGCTTTCTTT
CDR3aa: CAWNLLATGITEAFF

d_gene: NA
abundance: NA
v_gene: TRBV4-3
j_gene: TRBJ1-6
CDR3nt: TGCGCCAGCAGCCAAGATTGGGGAATAAGGGGGGATTCACCCCTCCACTTT
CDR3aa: CASSQDWGIRGDSPLHF

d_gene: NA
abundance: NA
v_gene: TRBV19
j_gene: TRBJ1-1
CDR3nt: TGTGCCAGTAGTATAGGTGGGGGGAAGAACACTGAAGCTTTCTTT
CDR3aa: CASSIGGGKNTEAFF

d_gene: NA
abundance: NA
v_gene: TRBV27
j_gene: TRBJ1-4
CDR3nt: TGTGCCAGCAGTTTAGATCGGTATACCGCAGGGAACACCGAAAAACTGTTTTTT
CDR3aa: CASSLDRYTAGNTEKLFF

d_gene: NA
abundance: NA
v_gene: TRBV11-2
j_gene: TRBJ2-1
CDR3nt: TGTGCCAGCAGCTTGTCCCGGGACAATGAGCAGTTCTTC
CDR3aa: CASSLSRDNEQFF

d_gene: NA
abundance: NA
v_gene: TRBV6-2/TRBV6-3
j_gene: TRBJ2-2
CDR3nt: TGTGCCAGCAGCTCGCCGTGGGGGCTCGGGGAGCTGTTTTTT
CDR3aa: CASSSPWGLGELFF

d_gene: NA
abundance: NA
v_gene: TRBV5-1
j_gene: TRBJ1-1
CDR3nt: TGCGCCAGCAGCTCTGACCTGAACACTGAAGCTTTCTTT
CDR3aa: CASSSDLNTEAFF

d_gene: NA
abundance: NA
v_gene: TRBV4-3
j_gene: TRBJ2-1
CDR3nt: TGCGCCAGCAGCCAAGGGGGGTTGGGATCCTACAATGAGCAGTTCTTC
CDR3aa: CASSQGGLGSYNEQFF

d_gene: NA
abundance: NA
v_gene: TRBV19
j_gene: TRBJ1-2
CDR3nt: TGTGCCAGTATCACTACCTCGGGTGGCTACACCTTC
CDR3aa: CASITTSGGYTF

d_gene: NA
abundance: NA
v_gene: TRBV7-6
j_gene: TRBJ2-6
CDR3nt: TGTGCCAGCAGCTCATACCTTAATCCTTCTGGGGCCAACGTCCTGACTTTC
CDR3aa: CASSSYLNPSGANVLTF